This T cell receptor beta chain was sequenced in a study of T cell responses to AZD1222 COVID-19 vaccine. This clone showed up just a few times. Its specificity is unknown. Clones were sequenced by immunoSEQ multiplex PCR, and TCRdb holds only the in-frame ones, with some missing. The table shows 75,000 to 80,000 clones, with about 90% occurring only once. The study's findings and limits: Donors, mostly white British, included more females; clonal diversity was possibly underestimated. Regions left unmutated in variants are reportedly the target of nearly half of spike-specific TCRs.

Germline CDR1 reads MRHNA; CDR2 reads SNTAGT. The CDR3 covers 13 residues. The ends were cut back, 2 bases at V and 8 bases at J, with 10 bases in the middle. This chain uses TRBV6-4 with TRBJ2-1; D remains ambiguous. This receptor was taken from an adult who received the AZD1222 COVID-19 vaccine. Sequenced material: peripheral blood, taken 28 days after the second AZD1222 dose. The CDR3 reads CASSDTSGYEQFF. In DNA, the CDR3 is TGTGCCAGCAGTGACACGAGTGGGTATGAGCAGTTCTTC.